Following are 21 T cell receptor beta chains from one sample sequenced in a study of Graves' ophthalmopathy and Graves' hyperthyroidism. Amplification targeted the TCR beta CDR3 regions, with RNA transcripts as the source material. RT-PCR in the first round used HTBI primers; a second-round multiplex PCR followed. TCRdb reanalysed the multiplex PCR reads using MiXCR and keeps one entry per CDR3 protein. The table has hundreds of thousands of distinct CDR3 sequences, around 21% seen once. Sequencing was carried out using peripheral blood. The receptors derive from a woman younger than 30 with stable Graves' hyperthyroidism.

Many counts were recorded for this clonotype. This sequence joins TRBV7-9 and TRBJ1-1; D gene unclear. Germline V CDR1 and CDR2: SEHNR, FQNEAQ (reference sequence). This CDR3 has 11 amino acids. V was pared by 3 bases and J by 6 bases, with 5 bases between. The CDR3 region has the DNA TGTGCCAGCAGCTTTTTGGCTGAAGCTTTCTTT. Protein: CASSFLAEAFF.

This clonotype was seen only a few times. This chain connects TRBV29-1 to TRBJ1-2; D is undetermined. V was cut by 8 bases and J by 8 bases, with 18 bases left in between. The CDR3 is 12 amino acids. Germline V gene data show CDR1 as SQVTM and CDR2 as ANQGSEA. CDR3 loop: CSTKGGPRGYTF. The CDR3 coding sequence is TGCAGCACTAAAGGAGGGCCCCGGGGCTACACCTTC. The whole variable domain, remainder taken from reference TRBV29-1 and TRBJ1-2, is SAVISQKPSRDICQRGTSLTIQCQVDSQVTMMFWYRQQPGQSLTLIATANQGSEATYESGFVIDKFPISRPNLTFSTLTVSNMSPEDSSIYLCSTKGGPRGYTFGSGTRLTVV.

Many counts were recorded for this clonotype. J is TRBJ2-2 and V is TRBV7-2; 9 bases line up with TRBD2. V gave up 5 bases and J gave up 7 bases; unmatched junction bases: 8. Germline CDR1 and CDR2: SGHTA and FQGNSA. The CDR3 length is 15 residues. CDR3 nucleotide sequence: TGTGCCAGCAGCCCCGGACTAGCGAAGAACGGGGAGCTGTTTTTT. Translated, it gives CASSPGLAKNGELFF.

This clonotype was seen repeatedly, ten times or more. The chain uses TRBV12-3 or TRBV12-4 and TRBJ2-2; TRBD1 matches at 8 bases. With V trimmed by 2 bases and J by 3 bases, 8 bases remained unmatched. The CDR3 has 17 amino acids. The CDR3 DNA follows: TGTGCCAGCAGTTTATCATCCAGGGGGCAGGACACCGGGGAGCTGTTTTTT. Its translation is CASSLSSRGQDTGELFF.

This chain connects TRBV20-1 to TRBJ1-2; 8 bases match TRBD1. The CDR3 loop spans 11 amino acids. V dropped 7 bases and J dropped 4; count of bases not matched to a gene: 2. Germline-derived CDR1 and CDR2 are DFQATT and SNEGSKA (reference sequence). The CDR3 coding sequence is TGCAGTGGGACAGGGAGCTATGGCTACACCTTC. It is translated as CSGTGSYGYTF.

This clonotype was counted ten times or more. The chain has TRBV20-1 and TRBJ1-3; TRBD1 aligns across 7 bases. The CDR3 has 15 residues. V trimming: 3 bases; J trimming: 3 bases; junction bases outside the gene matches: 8. Germline V gene sequence: CDR1 DFQATT, CDR2 SNEGSKA (reference sequence). The CDR3 is CSASTHRGFGNTIYF. CDR3 sequence (DNA): TGCAGTGCTAGCACACACAGGGGATTTGGAAACACCATATATTTT.

This clonotype has a count of ten or more. The rearrangement uses TRBV7-8 and TRBJ1-1, with TRBD1 as a possible D gene (5 bases). Trimming took 5 bases from V and 4 from J, leaving 11 bases between them. Germline CDR1 and CDR2: SGHVS and FQNEAQ. This CDR3 spans 13 amino acids. CDR3 in DNA: TGTGCCAGCAGCCCCTCCAGGGCCACTGAAGCTTTCTTT. Translating it yields CASSPSRATEAFF. The variable domain in full, with the rest retrieved from reference TRBV7-8 and TRBJ1-1, is GAGVSQSPRYKVAKRGQDVALRCDPISGHVSLFWYQQALGQGPEFLTYFQNEAQLDKSGLPSDRFFAERPEGSVSTLKIQRTQQEDSAVYLCASSPSRATEAFFGQGTRLTVV.

The sample holds many counts of this clonotype. The chain has TRBV30 and TRBJ1-1; D possibly corresponds to TRBD1 (5 bases). Germline-derived CDR1 and CDR2 are GTSNPN and SVGIG (reference sequence). CDR3 size: 13 residues. Trimming took off 2 bases at V and 4 bases at J, with 11 bases between the two ends. CDR3 DNA sequence: TGTGCCTGGAGTCGAATGGGGGTCACTGAAGCTTTCTTT. Protein product: CAWSRMGVTEAFF.

This clonotype was observed at least ten times. The chain uses TRBV6-1 and TRBJ2-7; 7 bases match TRBD2. Germline values: CDR1 MNHNS, CDR2 SASEGT. CDR3 length: 15 residues. V was clipped by 2 bases and J by 0 bases; unmatched bases: 4. For the CDR3, the DNA is TGTGCCAGCAGTGAAAACCCTAGCGGCTCCTACGAGCAGTACTTC. Protein sequence: CASSENPSGSYEQYF.

V is TRBV18 and J is TRBJ1-2; D is undetermined. The CDR3 length is 14 residues. Per germline, CDR1 KGHSH and CDR2 LQKENI. Trimming took off 0 bases at V and 4 bases at J, with 9 bases between the two ends. In nucleotides, the CDR3 is TGTGCCAGCTCACCACCGGGAAGCTTCTATGGCTACACCTTC. Translated, it gives CASSPPGSFYGYTF.

There are many counts of this clonotype. V gene TRBV11-2 combines with J gene TRBJ1-1; TRBD1 might be the D (5 bases). CDR3 size: 16 residues. Germline assignment: CDR1 SGHAT and CDR2 FQNNGV. V lost 5 bases to trimming and J lost 0 bases, with 16 bases between them. As DNA, the CDR3 is TGTGCCAGCAGCCACAACGTTGGACATATGAACACTGAAGCTTTCTTT. Translation gives CASSHNVGHMNTEAFF.

In this sample, this clonotype turned up many times. The chain couples TRBV29-1 to TRBJ2-7, with 10 bases identical to TRBD1. Germline V lookup: CDR1 SQVTM, CDR2 ANQGSEA. Germline trimming cut 5 bases from V and 7 bases from J; bases unmatched to any gene: 5. CDR3 length: 12 amino acids. The CDR3 spells CSVRQGAGEQYF. CDR3 DNA sequence: TGCAGCGTTCGACAGGGGGCGGGGGAGCAGTACTTC.

At least ten counts were recorded for this clonotype. The rearrangement joins TRBV6-5 to TRBJ2-7; D is unclear. The CDR3 sequence is 12 residues long. V gave up 6 bases and J gave up 4 bases, with 10 bases separating them. CDR1 is MNHEY, CDR2 SVGAGI, per germline. The CDR3 DNA sequence: TGTGCCAGCAGACAGCTTATGTACGAGCAGTACTTC. It translates to CASRQLMYEQYF.

The table lists this clonotype with many counts. The chain uses TRBV7-6 and TRBJ1-2; no clear D. The V gene lost 0 bases and the J gene lost 4 bases, with 12 bases spanning the gap. The germline V gene encodes CDR1 SGHVS and CDR2 FNYEAQ. The CDR3 has 15 residues. CDR3: CASSLATGPGYGYTF. The CDR3 bases are TGTGCCAGCAGCTTAGCGACGGGCCCGGGCTATGGCTACACCTTC. The full variable domain, rest sourced from reference TRBV7-6 and TRBJ1-2, is GAGVSQSPRYKVTKRGQDVALRCDPISGHVSLYWYRQALGQGPEFLTYFNYEAQQDKSGLPNDRFSAERPEGSISTLTIQRTEQRDSAMYRCASSLATGPGYGYTFGSGTRLTVV.

This chain uses TRBV6-2 or TRBV6-3 with TRBJ1-2, with 7 bases aligning to TRBD1. Germline lookup yields CDR1 MNHEY and CDR2 SVGEGT. CDR3 length: 15 amino acids. J was trimmed by 2 bases and V by 0 bases; bases with no gene match: 3. CDR3 bases: TGTGCCAGCAGTTACTCGGTGACAGGGAACTATGGCTACACCTTC. Residues: CASSYSVTGNYGYTF.

At least ten counts were recorded for this clonotype. The CDR3 protein is CASSITAERQPQHF. The DNA of the CDR3 is TGTGCCAGTAGTATAACAGCAGAAAGGCAGCCCCAGCATTTT. The genes are TRBV19 and TRBJ1-5; no definite D call. Germline lookup yields CDR1 LNHDA and CDR2 SQIVND (reference sequence). Trimming removed 2 bases from V and 7 bases from J, with 12 bases in between. The CDR3 loop spans 14 amino acids.

The table lists this clonotype with many counts. This chain joins TRBV10-3 and TRBJ1-2; 9 bases line up with TRBD1. CDR1 and CDR2 from the germline V gene are ENHRY and SYGVKD. The CDR3 covers 15 residues. V lost 0 bases to trimming and J lost 8 bases; unmatched junction nucleotides: 7. CDR3 bases: TGTGCCATCAGTGAGTCTCGGACAGGGGTTGCCGGCTACACCTTC. It translates to CAISESRTGVAGYTF.

This clonotype was seen at least ten times. The chain links TRBV11-2 to TRBJ2-2; 8 positions match TRBD2. CDR1 SGHAT and CDR2 FQNNGV come from the germline V gene. V shed 5 bases, J shed 4 bases, and the junction held 6 bases outside the gene matches. The CDR3 runs to 15 residues. The CDR3 DNA reads TGTGCCAGCAGCACAACTAGCGGTCTCACCGGGGAGCTGTTTTTT. Protein sequence: CASSTTSGLTGELFF.

The CDR3 DNA reads TGTGCCAGCAGTTCCTACCTGACCGGGACAGGCTACGAGCAGTACTTC. It codes for CASSSYLTGTGYEQYF. The gene calls are TRBV28 and TRBJ2-7; TRBD1 agrees at 8 bases. Per germline, CDR1 MDHEN and CDR2 SYDVKM. Trimming at V came to 4 bases and at J to 3 bases, leaving 11 bases not matched to a gene. This CDR3 is built from 16 residues.

In its sample, this clonotype was seen many times. This chain connects TRBV6-2 or TRBV6-3 to TRBJ1-2; D is ambiguous. Germline-derived CDR1 and CDR2 are MNHEY and SVGEGT. V was cut by 6 bases and J by 7 bases, with 18 bases left in between. The CDR3 extends over 14 amino acids. The chain's CDR3 is CASRAADIGFGYTF. In nucleotides, the CDR3 is TGTGCCAGCAGGGCTGCTGACATCGGTTTTGGCTACACCTTC.

In its sample, this clonotype was seen many times. V gene TRBV5-1 combines with J gene TRBJ1-1; 9 bases match TRBD1. Germline-derived CDR1 and CDR2 are SGHRS and YFSETQ. This CDR3 has 15 amino acids. The trim removed 6 bases at V and 1 base at J, leaving 7 bases unmatched. The CDR3 DNA is TGCGCCAGCACCACGGGGGGACAGGGGAACACTGAAGCTTTCTTT. Translating gives CASTTGGQGNTEAFF.